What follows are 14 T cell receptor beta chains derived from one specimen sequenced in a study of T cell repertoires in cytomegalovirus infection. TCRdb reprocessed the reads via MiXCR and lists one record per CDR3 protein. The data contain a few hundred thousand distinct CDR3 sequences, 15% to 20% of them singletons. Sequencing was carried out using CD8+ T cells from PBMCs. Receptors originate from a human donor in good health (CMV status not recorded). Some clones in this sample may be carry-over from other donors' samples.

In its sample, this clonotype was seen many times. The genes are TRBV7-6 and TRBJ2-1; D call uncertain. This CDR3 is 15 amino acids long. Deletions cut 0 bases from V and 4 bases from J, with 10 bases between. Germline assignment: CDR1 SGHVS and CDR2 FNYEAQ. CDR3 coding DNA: TGTGCCAGCAGCTTAGCAGCCACTCAGTACAATGAGCAGTTCTTC. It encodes CASSLAATQYNEQFF.

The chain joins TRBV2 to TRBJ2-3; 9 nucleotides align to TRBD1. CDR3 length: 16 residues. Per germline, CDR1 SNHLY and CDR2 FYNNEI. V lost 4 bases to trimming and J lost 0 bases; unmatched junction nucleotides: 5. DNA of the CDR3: TGTGCCAGCAGTGGGGGACAGGGTCCTAGCACAGATACGCAGTATTTT. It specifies CASSGGQGPSTDTQYF.

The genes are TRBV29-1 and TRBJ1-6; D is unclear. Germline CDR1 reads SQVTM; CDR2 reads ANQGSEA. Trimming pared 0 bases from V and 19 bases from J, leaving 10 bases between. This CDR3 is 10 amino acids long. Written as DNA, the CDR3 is TGCAGCGTTGAAGATTCCGGGCTACACTTT. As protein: CSVEDSGLHF.

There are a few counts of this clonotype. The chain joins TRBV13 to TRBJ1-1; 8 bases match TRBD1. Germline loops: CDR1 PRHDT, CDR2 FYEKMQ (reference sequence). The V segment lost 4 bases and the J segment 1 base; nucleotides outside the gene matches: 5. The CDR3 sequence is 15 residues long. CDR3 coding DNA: TGTGCCAGCAGCTATACAGGGGGGACGAACACTGAAGCTTTCTTT. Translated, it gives CASSYTGGTNTEAFF.

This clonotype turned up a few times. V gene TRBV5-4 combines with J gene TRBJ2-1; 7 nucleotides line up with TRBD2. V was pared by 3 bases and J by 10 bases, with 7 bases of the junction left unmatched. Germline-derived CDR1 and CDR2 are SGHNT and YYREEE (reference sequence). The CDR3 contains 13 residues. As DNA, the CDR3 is TGTGCCAGCAGCTATGGTGCGGGGGTGGAGCAGTTCTTC. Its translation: CASSYGAGVEQFF.

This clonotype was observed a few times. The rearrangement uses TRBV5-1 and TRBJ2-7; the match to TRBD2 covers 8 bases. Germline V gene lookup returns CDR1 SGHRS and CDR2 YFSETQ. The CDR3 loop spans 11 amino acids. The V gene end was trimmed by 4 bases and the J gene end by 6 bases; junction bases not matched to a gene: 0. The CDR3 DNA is TGCGCCAGCAGCGGGACTAGCGAGCAGTACTTC. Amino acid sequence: CASSGTSEQYF.

The CDR3 DNA follows: TGCAGCGTTGGGGCAGGGGTTTACACAGATACGCAGTATTTT. It codes for CSVGAGVYTDTQYF. The chain uses TRBV29-1 and TRBJ2-3, with a weak D call TRBD1 (6 bases). The CDR3 is 14 amino acids. Germline V gene data show CDR1 as SQVTM and CDR2 as ANQGSEA. Trimming pared 4 bases from V and 2 bases from J, leaving 13 bases between.

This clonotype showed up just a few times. The CDR3 spells CASNLRGRVETQYF. CDR3 DNA sequence: TGTGCCAGCAACCTCAGGGGGCGCGTGGAGACCCAGTACTTC. V and J are TRBV28 and TRBJ2-5; 8 bases match TRBD1. V trimming: 7 bases; J trimming: 5 bases; junction bases outside the gene matches: 9. From germline, CDR1 is MDHEN and CDR2 SYDVKM. The CDR3 is 14 residues long. Filled out from reference TRBV28 and TRBJ2-5, the complete variable domain reads DVKVTQSSRYLVKRTGEKVFLECVQDMDHENMFWYRQDPGLGLRLIYFSYDVKMKEKGDIPEGYSVSREKKERFSLILESASTNQTSMYLCASNLRGRVETQYFGPGTRLLVL.

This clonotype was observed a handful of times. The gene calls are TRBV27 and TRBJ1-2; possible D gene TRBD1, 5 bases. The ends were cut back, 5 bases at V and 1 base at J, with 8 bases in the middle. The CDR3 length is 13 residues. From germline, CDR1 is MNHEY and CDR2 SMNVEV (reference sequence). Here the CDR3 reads CASSEGLNYGYTF. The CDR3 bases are TGTGCCAGCAGTGAGGGGCTTAACTATGGCTACACCTTC.

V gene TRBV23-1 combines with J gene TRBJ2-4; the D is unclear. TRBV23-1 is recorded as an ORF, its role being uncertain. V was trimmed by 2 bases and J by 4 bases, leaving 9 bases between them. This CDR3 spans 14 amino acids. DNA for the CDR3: TGCGCCAGCAGTCAAACACAGTCAAAAAACATTCAGTACTTC. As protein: CASSQTQSKNIQYF.

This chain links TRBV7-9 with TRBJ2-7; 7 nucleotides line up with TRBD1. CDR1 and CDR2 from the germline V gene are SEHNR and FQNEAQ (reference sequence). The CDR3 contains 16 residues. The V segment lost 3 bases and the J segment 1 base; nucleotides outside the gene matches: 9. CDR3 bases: TGTGCCAGCAGCTTCACCACAGGGGCCCAGTCCTACGAGCAGTACTTC. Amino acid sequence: CASSFTTGAQSYEQYF.

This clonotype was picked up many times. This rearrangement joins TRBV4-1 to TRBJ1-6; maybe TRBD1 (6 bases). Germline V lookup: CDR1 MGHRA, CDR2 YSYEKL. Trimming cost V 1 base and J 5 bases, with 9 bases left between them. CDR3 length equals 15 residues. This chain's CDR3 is CASSQGYRDNSPLHF. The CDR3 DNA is TGCGCCAGCAGCCAAGGCTACAGGGATAATTCACCCCTCCACTTT.

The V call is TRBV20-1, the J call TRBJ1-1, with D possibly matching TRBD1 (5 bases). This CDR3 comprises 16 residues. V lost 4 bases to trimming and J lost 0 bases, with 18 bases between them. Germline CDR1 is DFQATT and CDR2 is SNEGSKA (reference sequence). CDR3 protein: CSAKKGFGLMNTEAFF. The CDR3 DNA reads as TGCAGTGCTAAAAAGGGGTTCGGCCTCATGAACACTGAAGCTTTCTTT.

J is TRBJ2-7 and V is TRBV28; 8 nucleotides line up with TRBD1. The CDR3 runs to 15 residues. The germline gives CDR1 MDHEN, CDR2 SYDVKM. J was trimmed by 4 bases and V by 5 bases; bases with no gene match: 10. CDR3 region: CASSPRAGGGYEQYF. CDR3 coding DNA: TGTGCCAGCAGTCCTAGGGCAGGGGGCGGGTACGAGCAGTACTTC.